Sequencing of this T cell receptor beta chain was carried out in a study of blood T cell repertoires in COVID-19 (TCRdb year 2020). About the study as a whole: Samples covering the acute and convalescent phases of COVID-19 were provided by collaborators in the United States, Italy and Spain. The material from the prospective study consisted of cDNA or gDNA derived from T cells, B-cell-depleted T cells, or PBMCs. Subjects who had been exposed to COVID-19, were actively infected with it, or had recovered from it provided the deeply sampled blood TCRbeta repertoires that made up the dataset. The repertoires were released in a freely available public database intended as a resource for research on the immune response to SARS-CoV-2. The samples were drawn from the first 160 participants of the ongoing ImmuneRACE study and from some 1,300 subjects provided by 6 global collaborators. Nearly every sample came with metadata listing a de-identified subject ID, COVID-19 status, age in years and sex. Where available, HLA class I and class II types were obtained from metadata supplied by the sample provider rather than from assay-based typing. What the study reported, not specific to this receptor: The amount of clinical and demographic metadata varied by source and participant and was provided uncurated.

This clone has just a few counts. Its specific antigen is unknown. Base-call qualities are not available, and no considerably larger clone is one nucleotide away. The collaborating institutions used their own protocols to collect whole blood in K2EDTA tubes. For TCRbeta analysis, collaborators shipped samples as frozen whole blood, isolated PBMCs, or DNA extracted from either of those sample types. The CDR1 and CDR2 encoded by the germline V gene are SGHRS and YFSETQ. Germline trimming: 3 bases from V, 3 bases from J; junction bases outside gene matches: 12. The CDR3 has 16 amino acids, counting the end cysteine and phenylalanine. The retained sequence is limited to the CDR3, 48 bases, with the frame set at the first base. TCRbeta CDR3 regions were amplified from genomic DNA by means of the immunoSEQ Assay, a bias-controlled multiplex PCR. In the authors' own workflow: Nucleated cell counts per sample were estimated from amplification of reference gene primers within the assay. Sequence reads were collapsed and filtered to measure the absolute abundance of every unique TCRbeta CDR3 rearrangement. For each sample, productive Simpson clonality was calculated as the square root of Simpson's diversity index across productive rearrangements. In its TCRdb copy, this immuneACCESS table keeps in-frame sequences only and misses some clones. Where compared with another copy, unresolved V genes explain less than half of these, and the others have no known cause. V and J calls and clone size come straight from that table; D and trimming were deduced from the DNA. The sample includes tens of thousands of clones, with 80% to 90% observed a single time. The ten biggest clones cover over 2.5% of the sample.

Sequencing was carried out using peripheral blood. The source of this sequence is a woman aged 80 or over with acute or convalescent COVID-19. The chain is assembled from TRBV5-1 and TRBJ2-7, with 7 middle bases fitting TRBD1. CDR3 reads: CASSSGREGASYEQYF. The sequenced DNA: TGCGCCAGCAGCTCGGGGCGTGAGGGGGCAAGCTACGAGCAGTACTTC.